This T cell receptor (beta chain) was captured by sequencing in a study of radiotherapy plus CTLA-4 blockade in lung cancer. A note on this clone: The antigen remains undetermined.

Chemo-refractory metastatic non-small-cell lung cancer patients received focal radiation with ipilimumab CTLA-4 blockade. Study results and caveats: In blood, TCR clones derived from the tumor expanded after radiotherapy plus ipilimumab.

The V gene's germline CDR1 is ENHRY and CDR2 SYGVKD. V was clipped by 3 bases and J by 6 bases, with 14 bases between them. The CDR3 is made up of 14 amino acids. TCRdb keeps only in-frame clones here, not all; method: immunoSEQ multiplex PCR. The data contain 55,000 to 85,000 clones, roughly 76% of them seen just once; the ten biggest clones take up around a sixth. The receptor was isolated from a human donor with non-small cell lung cancer whose response to radiotherapy plus ipilimumab could not be evaluated. Some clones in this sample may be carry-over from other donors' samples. The starting material was peripheral blood, obtained from a patient treated with radiotherapy plus ipilimumab. V gene TRBV10-3 combines with J gene TRBJ1-2; D unresolved. The CDR3 DNA reads TGTGCCATCAGTGAAGAGGGAACCGTAAATGGCTACACCTTC. This translates into CAISEEGTVNGYTF.